This T cell receptor (beta chain) was found in a study of blood T cell repertoires in COVID-19. Germline values: CDR1 SGHNT, CDR2 YYREEE (reference sequence). With 2 bases removed from V and 5 bases from J, the gap between germline ends came to 19 bases. The CDR3 loop spans 16 amino acids. Some clones are missing from TCRdb's copy, which holds only in-frame ones; the method was immunoSEQ multiplex PCR. The table includes approximately 75,000 clones, approximately 85% detected once. This TCR was sampled from a man older than 75 with acute or convalescent COVID-19. The sequencing sample was made of peripheral blood. V usage is TRBV5-4 and J usage is TRBJ2-5; TRBD2 is a possible D gene (7 bases). The CDR3 nucleotides read TGTGCCAGCAGCTTTAAGAACTCGGGGGGCGGGGAGACCCAGTACTTC. This sequence encodes CASSFKNSGGGETQYF.